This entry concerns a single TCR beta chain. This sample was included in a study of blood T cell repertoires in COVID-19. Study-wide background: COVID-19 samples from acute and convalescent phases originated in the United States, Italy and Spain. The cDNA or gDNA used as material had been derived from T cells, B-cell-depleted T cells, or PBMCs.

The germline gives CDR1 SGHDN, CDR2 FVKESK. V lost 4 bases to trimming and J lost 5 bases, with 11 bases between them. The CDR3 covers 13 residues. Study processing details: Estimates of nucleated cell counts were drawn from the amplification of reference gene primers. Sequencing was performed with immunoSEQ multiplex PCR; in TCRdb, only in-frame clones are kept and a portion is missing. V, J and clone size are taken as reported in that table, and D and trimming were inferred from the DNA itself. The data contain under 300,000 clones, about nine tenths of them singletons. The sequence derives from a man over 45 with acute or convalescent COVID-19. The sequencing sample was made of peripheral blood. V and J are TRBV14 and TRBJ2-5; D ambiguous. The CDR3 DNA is TGTGCCAGCAGCCCCCCGGCAGCGGAGACCCAGTACTTC. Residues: CASSPPAAETQYF.